These 6 T cell receptor beta chains were sequenced from one sample in a study of T cell responses to AZD1222 COVID-19 vaccine. Profiling relied on immunoSEQ multiplex PCR, and the TCRdb table lists in-frame clones only, not all of them. The table has around 160,000 clones, roughly 94% seen once; the top ten hold approximately 0.64%. The specimen was peripheral blood, collected on day 0 of AZD1222 vaccination. The receptors come from an adult in good health.

In regard to this clone: This CDR3 is also generated by other DNA sequences in the sample. The genes are TRBV28 and TRBJ2-7, with D hard to call. The CDR3 totals 11 residues. Germline-derived CDR1 and CDR2 are MDHEN and SYDVKM. V was trimmed by 5 bases and J by 3 bases, leaving 5 bases between them. As DNA, the CDR3 is TGTGCCAGCAGTCTTCACTACGAGCAGTACTTC. Translating it yields CASSLHYEQYF.

This clone showed up just a few times. The chain has TRBV6-5 and TRBJ1-3; D not resolved. Germline V gene lookup returns CDR1 MNHEY and CDR2 SVGAGI. The length of the CDR3 is 14 residues. Trimming removed 7 bases at V and 0 bases at J, with 10 bases between. The CDR3 DNA reads as TGTGCCAGCATAGCGGGGATCTCTGGAAACACCATATATTTT. This gives the protein CASIAGISGNTIYF.

This chain uses TRBV5-4 with TRBJ1-2, with 7 bases matching TRBD1. V was clipped by 2 bases and J by 5 bases; unmatched bases: 9. In germline, CDR1 is SGHNT, CDR2 YYREEE (reference sequence). The CDR3 consists of 15 residues. CDR3 loop: CASSFGDSRIYGYTF. The CDR3 bases are TGTGCCAGCAGCTTTGGGGACAGCAGAATTTATGGCTACACCTTC.

This rearrangement joins TRBV6-1 to TRBJ2-2, with 7 bases that match TRBD2. V was clipped by 1 base and J by 6 bases; unmatched bases: 2. Germline V lookup: CDR1 MNHNS, CDR2 SASEGT. CDR3 length: 14 amino acids. In DNA form, the CDR3 reads TGTGCCAGCAGTGAAGTTGGGGGGGCCGGGGAGCTGTTTTTT. Protein: CASSEVGGAGELFF.

The rearrangement links TRBV18 to TRBJ2-7; the match to TRBD2 covers 8 bases. From germline, CDR1 is KGHSH and CDR2 LQKENI. CDR3 size: 15 residues. The ends lost 3 bases at V and 0 bases at J; junction bases unmatched: 4. CDR3 loop: CASSPLAGVSYEQYF. As DNA, the CDR3 is TGTGCCAGCTCACCTCTAGCGGGCGTCTCCTACGAGCAGTACTTC.

V usage is TRBV11-2 and J usage is TRBJ1-2; no clear D. Germline CDR1 and CDR2: SGHAT and FQNNGV. V dropped 5 bases and J dropped 8 bases, with 15 bases sitting between them. CDR3 length: 13 amino acids. CDR3 sequence: CASSILGIEGYTF. For the CDR3, the DNA is TGTGCCAGCAGCATATTAGGTATTGAAGGCTACACCTTC. The full variable domain, with the rest looked up from reference TRBV11-2 and TRBJ1-2, is EAGVAQSPRYKIIEKRQSVAFWCNPISGHATLYWYQQILGQGPKLLIQFQNNGVVDDSQLPKDRFSAERLKGVDSTLKIQPAKLEDSAVYLCASSILGIEGYTFGSGTRLTVV.